This TCR beta chain was observed in a study of cytomegalovirus exposure and HLA in healthy donors. Study-wide background: About 85 million unique TCRs from HLA-typed donors were held in an early release of data. Study-level points and caveats: Accurate HLA-A and HLA-B prediction from TCR beta sequences was reported for most subjects. Earlier analysis found most TCR beta V segments productive about 87% or about 30% of the time.

13 Jbeta primers and 60 Vbeta primers were used for the PCR. Using immunoSEQ multiplex PCR, the repertoire was profiled, and TCRdb retains in-frame clones only, with some absent. The data hold roughly 81,000 clones, with around 80% observed a single time. As for this clone: Its antigen is as yet unknown.

CDR3 length: 15 residues. The germline gives CDR1 SGHTA, CDR2 FQGNSA. With 5 bases clipped from V and 0 bases from J, the junction kept 4 bases outside the gene matches. The sample comprised PBMCs. The genes are TRBV7-2 and TRBJ2-1; 7 bases line up with TRBD2. The receptor was derived from a young man in good health and CMV-seronegative. CDR3: CASSPSGSSYNEQFF. The DNA for the CDR3 is TGTGCCAGCAGCCCTAGCGGCAGCTCCTACAATGAGCAGTTCTTC.